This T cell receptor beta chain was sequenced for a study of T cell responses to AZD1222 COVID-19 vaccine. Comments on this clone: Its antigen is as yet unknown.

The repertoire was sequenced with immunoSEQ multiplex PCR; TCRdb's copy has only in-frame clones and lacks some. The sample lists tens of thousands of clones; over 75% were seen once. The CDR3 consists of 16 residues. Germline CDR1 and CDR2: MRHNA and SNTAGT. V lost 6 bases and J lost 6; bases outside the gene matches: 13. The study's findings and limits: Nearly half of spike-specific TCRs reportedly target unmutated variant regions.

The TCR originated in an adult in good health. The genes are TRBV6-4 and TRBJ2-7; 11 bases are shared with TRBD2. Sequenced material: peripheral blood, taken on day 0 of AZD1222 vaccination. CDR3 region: CASSQVVAGGPCEQYF. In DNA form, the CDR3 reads TGTGCCAGCAGCCAGGTAGTAGCGGGGGGGCCCTGCGAGCAGTACTTC.